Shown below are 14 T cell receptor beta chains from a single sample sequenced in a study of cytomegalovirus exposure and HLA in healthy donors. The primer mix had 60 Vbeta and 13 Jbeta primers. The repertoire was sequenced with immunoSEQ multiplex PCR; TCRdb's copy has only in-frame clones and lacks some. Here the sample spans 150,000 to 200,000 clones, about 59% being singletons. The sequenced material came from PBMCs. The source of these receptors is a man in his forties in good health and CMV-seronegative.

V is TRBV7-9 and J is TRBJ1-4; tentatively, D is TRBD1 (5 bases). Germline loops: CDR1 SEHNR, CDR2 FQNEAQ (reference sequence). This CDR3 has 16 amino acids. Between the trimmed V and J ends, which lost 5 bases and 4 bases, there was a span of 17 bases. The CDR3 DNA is TGTGCCAGCAGCCCAAGGGGTTGGCAGAATAATGAAAAACTGTTTTTT. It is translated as CASSPRGWQNNEKLFF. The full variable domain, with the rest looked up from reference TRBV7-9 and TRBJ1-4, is DTGVSQNPRHKITKRGQNVTFRCDPISEHNRLYWYRQTLGQGPEFLTYFQNEAQLEKSRLLSDRFSAERPKGSFSTLEIQRTEQGDSAMYLCASSPRGWQNNEKLFFGSGTQLSVL.

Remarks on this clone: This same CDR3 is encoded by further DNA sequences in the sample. CDR3 protein: CASSEAGGTDTQYF. CDR3 DNA: TGTGCCAGCAGTGAAGCGGGAGGGACAGATACGCAGTATTTT. The rearrangement links TRBV6-4 to TRBJ2-3, with 10 nucleotides matching TRBD2. The CDR3 runs to 14 residues. V lost 3 bases and J lost 3; bases outside the gene matches: 0. Per the germline V gene, CDR1 is MRHNA and CDR2 is SNTAGT.

CDR3 region: CASSLSSGSGETQYF. The CDR3 bases are TGTGCCAGCAGTTTATCTAGCGGGAGCGGAGAGACCCAGTACTTC. The rearrangement uses TRBV6-5 and TRBJ2-5; the match to TRBD2 covers 10 bases. Germline values: CDR1 MNHEY, CDR2 SVGAGI. The CDR3 runs to 15 residues. The J segment lost 4 bases and the V segment lost 4 bases, leaving 6 bases of the junction unmatched.

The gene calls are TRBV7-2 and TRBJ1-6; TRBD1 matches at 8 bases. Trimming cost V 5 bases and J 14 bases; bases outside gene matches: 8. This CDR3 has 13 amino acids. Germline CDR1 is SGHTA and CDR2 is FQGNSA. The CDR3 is CASSTDRDKTLHF. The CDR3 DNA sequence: TGTGCCAGCAGCACGGACAGGGACAAAACCCTCCACTTT.

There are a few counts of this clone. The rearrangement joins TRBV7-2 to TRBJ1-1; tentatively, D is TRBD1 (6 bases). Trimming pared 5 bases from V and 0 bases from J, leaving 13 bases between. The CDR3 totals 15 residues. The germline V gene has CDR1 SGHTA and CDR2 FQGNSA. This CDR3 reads CASSPQQGLNTEAFF. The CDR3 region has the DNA TGTGCCAGCAGCCCTCAACAGGGACTGAACACTGAAGCTTTCTTT.

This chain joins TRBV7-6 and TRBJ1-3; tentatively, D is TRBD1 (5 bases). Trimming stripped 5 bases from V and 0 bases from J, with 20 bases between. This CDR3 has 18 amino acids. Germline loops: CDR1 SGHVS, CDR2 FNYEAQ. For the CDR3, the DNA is TGTGCCAGCAGCCTGAGGACACACAACTATATCTCTGGAAACACCATATATTTT. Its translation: CASSLRTHNYISGNTIYF.

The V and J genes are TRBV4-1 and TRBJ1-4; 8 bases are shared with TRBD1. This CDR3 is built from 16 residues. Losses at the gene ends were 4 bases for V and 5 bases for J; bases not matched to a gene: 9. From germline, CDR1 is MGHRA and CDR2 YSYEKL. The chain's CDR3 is CASSRGRTGRNEKLFF. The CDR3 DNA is TGCGCCAGCAGCCGAGGTCGGACAGGGAGAAATGAAAAACTGTTTTTT.

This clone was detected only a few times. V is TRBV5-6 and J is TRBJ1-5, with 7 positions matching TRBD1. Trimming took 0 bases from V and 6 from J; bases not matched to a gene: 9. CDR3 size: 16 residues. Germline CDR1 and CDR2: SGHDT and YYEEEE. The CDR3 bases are TGTGCCAGCAGCTTGGTGGGGTTGGCAGGGGGTCAGCCCCAGCATTTT. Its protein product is CASSLVGLAGGQPQHF.

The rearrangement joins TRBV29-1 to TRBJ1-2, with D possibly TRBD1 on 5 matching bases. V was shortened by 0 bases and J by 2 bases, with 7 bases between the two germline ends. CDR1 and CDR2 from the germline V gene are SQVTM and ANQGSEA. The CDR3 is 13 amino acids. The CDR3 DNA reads TGCAGCGTTGAAGATCGACAGAACTATGGCTACACCTTC. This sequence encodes CSVEDRQNYGYTF.

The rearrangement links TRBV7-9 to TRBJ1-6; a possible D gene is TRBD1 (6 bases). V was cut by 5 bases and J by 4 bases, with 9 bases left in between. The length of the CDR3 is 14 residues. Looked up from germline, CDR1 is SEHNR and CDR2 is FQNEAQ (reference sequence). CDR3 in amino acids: CASSVGTYNSPLHF. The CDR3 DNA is TGTGCCAGCAGCGTCGGGACATATAATTCACCCCTCCACTTT.

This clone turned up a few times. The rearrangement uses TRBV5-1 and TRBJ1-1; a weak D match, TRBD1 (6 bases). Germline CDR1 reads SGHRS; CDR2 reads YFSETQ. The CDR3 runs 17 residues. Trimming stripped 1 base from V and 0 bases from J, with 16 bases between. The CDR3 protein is CASSLKGGRDVNTEAFF. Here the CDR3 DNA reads TGCGCCAGCAGCTTGAAAGGGGGGAGGGACGTGAACACTGAAGCTTTCTTT.

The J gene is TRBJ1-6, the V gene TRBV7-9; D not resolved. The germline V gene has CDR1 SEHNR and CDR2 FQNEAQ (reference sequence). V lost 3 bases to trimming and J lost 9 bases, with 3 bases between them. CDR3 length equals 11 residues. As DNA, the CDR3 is TGTGCCAGCAGCTTCGGTTCACCCCTCCACTTT. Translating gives CASSFGSPLHF.

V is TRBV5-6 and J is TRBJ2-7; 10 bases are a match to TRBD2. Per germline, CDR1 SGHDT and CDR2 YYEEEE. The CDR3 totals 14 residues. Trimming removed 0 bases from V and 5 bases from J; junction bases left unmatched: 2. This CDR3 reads CASSLALAGDEQYF. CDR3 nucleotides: TGTGCCAGCAGCTTGGCCCTAGCGGGAGACGAGCAGTACTTC.

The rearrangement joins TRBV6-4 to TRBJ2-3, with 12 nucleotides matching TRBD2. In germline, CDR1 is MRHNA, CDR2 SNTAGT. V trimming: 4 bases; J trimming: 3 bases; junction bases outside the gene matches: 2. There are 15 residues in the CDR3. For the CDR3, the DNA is TGTGCCAGCAGTGCCGGGACTAGCGGGACAGATACGCAGTATTTT. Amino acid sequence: CASSAGTSGTDTQYF.